One and the same sample provided the 31 T cell receptor beta chains below, sequenced in a study of T cells after yellow fever vaccination. TCRdb processed the 5' RACE reads anew with MiXCR; each CDR3 protein has one entry. The table lists a few hundred thousand distinct CDR3 sequences, roughly 11% of them singletons. Sequencing was performed on PBMCs, taken on the day of the first yellow fever vaccination. Source of these receptors: a man between 18 and 29 years old who received the YFV17D yellow fever vaccine.

In nucleotides, the CDR3 is TGTGCCAGCAGTTTATCGACAGTATATAATTCACCCCTCCACTTT. Translated, it gives CASSLSTVYNSPLHF. This sequence joins TRBV28 and TRBJ1-6; TRBD1 might be the D (5 bases). The germline V and J ends were trimmed by 1 base and 4 bases, with 8 bases remaining between them. CDR1 and CDR2 from the germline V gene are MDHEN and SYDVKM. The CDR3 covers 15 residues.

This clonotype was seen repeatedly, ten times or more. The chain is built from TRBV5-1 and TRBJ1-2; a weak D match, TRBD1 (5 bases). Germline assignment: CDR1 SGHRS and CDR2 YFSETQ. Trimming removed 7 bases at V and 6 bases at J, with 19 bases between. The CDR3 extends over 14 amino acids. CDR3 region: CASGQDRAPNGYTF. The CDR3 DNA reads TGCGCCAGCGGACAAGACAGAGCCCCAAATGGCTACACCTTC.

V gene TRBV3-1 combines with J gene TRBJ1-1, with TRBD1 identical over 8 bases. With 4 bases clipped from V and 1 base from J, the junction kept 5 bases outside the gene matches. This CDR3 contains 15 residues. Per germline, CDR1 LGHDT and CDR2 YNNKEL (reference sequence). The CDR3 nucleotides are TGTGCCAGCAGCCTGGAGGGACAGGAGAACACTGAAGCTTTCTTT. Encoded protein: CASSLEGQENTEAFF.

J is TRBJ2-5 and V is TRBV29-1, with TRBD1 matching 8 bases. Germline loops: CDR1 SQVTM, CDR2 ANQGSEA. V lost 6 bases, J lost 2 bases, and 8 bases stayed unmatched. The CDR3 extends over 14 amino acids. The CDR3 here is CSVMRTGLQETQYF. CDR3 bases: TGCAGCGTAATGAGGACAGGGCTGCAAGAGACCCAGTACTTC.

The table lists this clonotype with many counts. The gene calls are TRBV10-2 and TRBJ1-1; 7 nucleotides line up with TRBD1. Germline CDR1 is WSHSY and CDR2 is SAAADI. V shed 6 bases and J 11 bases; nucleotides not matched to a gene: 9. The CDR3 has 12 residues. CDR3 in amino acids: CASSPRGFRAFF. In nucleotides, the CDR3 is TGCGCCAGCAGCCCCAGGGGGTTTAGGGCTTTCTTT.

V usage is TRBV5-1 and J usage is TRBJ1-3; D is perhaps TRBD1 (6 bases). V lost 2 bases and J lost 0, with 12 bases in between. The germline V gene has CDR1 SGHRS and CDR2 YFSETQ. The CDR3 has 16 amino acids. Here the CDR3 DNA reads TGCGCCAGCAGCTTACGGGACATCTTCTCTGGAAACACCATATATTTT. Translated, it gives CASSLRDIFSGNTIYF.

This clonotype occurred a few times. The chain carries TRBV5-6 and TRBJ1-2, with TRBD1 matching 7 bases. The V gene's germline CDR1 is SGHDT and CDR2 YYEEEE. The CDR3 runs 15 residues. V lost 1 base and J lost 7; bases outside the gene matches: 10. The DNA for the CDR3 is TGTGCCAGCAGCTTGTTTCCCGGGACAGTTTTTGGCTACACCTTC. Translation: CASSLFPGTVFGYTF. Variable domain in full (rest from reference TRBV5-6 and TRBJ1-2): DAGVTQSPTHLIKTRGQQVTLRCSPKSGHDTVSWYQQALGQGPQFIFQYYEEEERQRGNFPDRFSGHQFPNYSSELNVNALLLGDSALYLCASSLFPGTVFGYTFGSGTRLTVV.

V usage is TRBV3-1 and J usage is TRBJ1-2, with D unresolved. Germline V lookup: CDR1 LGHDT, CDR2 YNNKEL (reference sequence). Deletions cut 0 bases from V and 10 bases from J, with 15 bases between. CDR3 size: 14 residues. The CDR3 DNA reads as TGTGCCAGCAGCCAAGACGTCGGACTAGAGTACTACACCTTC. Translating it yields CASSQDVGLEYYTF.

This rearrangement joins TRBV12-3 or TRBV12-4 to TRBJ2-7, with TRBD2 identical over 8 bases. J gave up 0 bases and V 4 bases, and 8 bases lay outside the gene matches. The CDR3 spans 16 residues. CDR3 in DNA: TGTGCCAGCAGTTCGGGGGGGGTCACCGACTCCTACGAGCAGTACTTC. Amino acid sequence: CASSSGGVTDSYEQYF.

This clonotype was seen at least ten times. V gene TRBV5-1 combines with J gene TRBJ1-4, with no clear D. The CDR3 is 13 amino acids. With 1 base removed from V and 8 bases from J, the gap between germline ends came to 9 bases. CDR1 is SGHRS, CDR2 YFSETQ, per germline. The CDR3 reads CASSLRGYEKLFF. CDR3 bases: TGCGCCAGCAGCTTGAGAGGTTACGAAAAACTGTTTTTT.

This clonotype was recorded a few times. The gene calls are TRBV23-1 and TRBJ2-7; 12 positions agree with TRBD2. TRBV23-1 is an open reading frame, and its role is uncertain. Trimming at V came to 10 bases and at J to 6 bases, leaving 10 bases not matched to a gene. The CDR3 is made up of 14 amino acids. The CDR3 loop is CAKKKTSGGLEQYF. The CDR3 coding sequence is TGCGCCAAAAAAAAGACTAGCGGGGGCCTCGAGCAGTACTTC.

This chain joins TRBV6-5 and TRBJ1-2; 10 nucleotides line up with TRBD1. Germline assignment: CDR1 MNHEY and CDR2 SVGAGI. V gave up 2 bases and J gave up 6 bases; unmatched junction bases: 6. This CDR3 region has 15 residues. CDR3 region: CASSYDRGRINGYTF. DNA of the CDR3: TGTGCCAGCAGTTACGACAGGGGGCGGATCAATGGCTACACCTTC.

This sequence joins TRBV19 and TRBJ1-5; a possible D gene is TRBD1 (6 bases). V dropped 8 bases and J dropped 3 bases, with 11 bases sitting between them. From germline, CDR1 is LNHDA and CDR2 SQIVND (reference sequence). CDR3 length: 13 residues. This CDR3 reads CASGRQVNQPQHF. DNA of the CDR3: TGTGCCAGTGGGAGACAGGTCAATCAGCCCCAGCATTTT.

This clonotype occurred a few times. The chain links TRBV4-3 to TRBJ1-5; tentatively, D is TRBD1 (5 bases). Trimming shortened V by 1 base and J by 0 bases, and 10 bases separated the two germline ends. Germline CDR1 LGHNA, CDR2 YSLEER. This CDR3 has 16 residues. CDR3 coding DNA: TGCGCCAGCAGCCAAGGGACAAGCTATAGCAATCAGCCCCAGCATTTT. As protein: CASSQGTSYSNQPQHF.

The chain joins TRBV20-1 to TRBJ2-7; D might be TRBD2 (6 bases). This CDR3 region has 13 residues. The germline V gene has CDR1 DFQATT and CDR2 SNEGSKA (reference sequence). The V and J ends lost 7 bases and 6 bases respectively, with 19 bases between them. The CDR3 here is CSVRDSRSVEQYF. The CDR3 nucleotides are TGCAGTGTAAGGGACTCCCGATCGGTCGAGCAGTACTTC.

The genes are TRBV7-3 and TRBJ2-3, with TRBD1 matching 10 bases. Germline V CDR1 and CDR2: SGHTA, FQGTGA. The ends lost 4 bases at V and 7 bases at J; junction bases unmatched: 11. This CDR3 region has 16 residues. The CDR3 region is CASSSPGGTGVNTQYF. The CDR3 coding sequence is TGTGCCAGCAGCTCCCCGGGAGGGACAGGGGTTAATACGCAGTATTTT. Full variable domain (outside the CDR3, taken from reference TRBV7-3 and TRBJ2-3): GAGVSQTPSNKVTEKGKYVELRCDPISGHTALYWYRQSLGQGPEFLIYFQGTGAADDSGLPNDRFFAVRPEGSVSTLKIQRTERGDSAVYLCASSSPGGTGVNTQYFGPGTRLTVL.

J is TRBJ2-7 and V is TRBV6-2 or TRBV6-3; D is possibly TRBD1 (5 bases). This CDR3 region has 15 residues. Germline assignment: CDR1 MNHEY and CDR2 SVGEGT. V shed 0 bases and J shed 1 base, with 10 bases lying between them. The CDR3 DNA is TGTGCCAGCAGTTACTCGGTGGCAGGGTCCTACGAGCAGTACTTC. Translating gives CASSYSVAGSYEQYF.

This rearrangement joins TRBV4-1 to TRBJ2-5; TRBD2 aligns across 11 bases. Germline V CDR1 and CDR2: MGHRA, YSYEKL. The J segment lost 1 base and the V segment lost 4 bases, leaving 14 bases of the junction unmatched. This CDR3 has 19 residues. The CDR3 loop reads CASSPGRSLAGGFQETQYF. The CDR3 bases are TGCGCCAGCAGCCCAGGCCGGTCCTTAGCGGGGGGGTTCCAAGAGACCCAGTACTTC.

The rearrangement links TRBV28 to TRBJ1-4, with 9 bases fitting TRBD1. J lost 6 bases, V lost 6 bases, and 5 bases had no gene match. The V gene's germline CDR1 is MDHEN and CDR2 SYDVKM. The CDR3 runs 14 residues. CDR3 nucleotide sequence: TGTGCCAGCAGCGACAGGGGGAAGGATGAAAAACTGTTTTTT. Protein: CASSDRGKDEKLFF.

This clonotype was seen a few times. CDR3: CASTEIGGYTF. The CDR3 nucleotides read TGTGCCAGCACCGAGATCGGTGGCTACACCTTC. The chain carries TRBV7-2 and TRBJ1-2; no firm D call. The CDR3 consists of 11 residues. V was pared by 7 bases and J by 7 bases, with 10 bases between. Germline values: CDR1 SGHTA, CDR2 FQGNSA.

This rearrangement joins TRBV18 to TRBJ2-5, with D uncertain. Trimming stripped 1 base from V and 4 bases from J, with 7 bases between. CDR3 length: 13 residues. Looked up from germline, CDR1 is KGHSH and CDR2 is LQKENI. The CDR3 is CASSPQTRETQYF. The DNA of the CDR3 is TGTGCCAGCTCACCACAGACCAGAGAGACCCAGTACTTC.

Many counts were recorded for this clonotype. The chain uses TRBV23-1 and TRBJ2-7, with D perhaps matching TRBD1 (7 bases). TRBV23-1 is recorded as an ORF, its role being uncertain. CDR3 size: 13 residues. Deletions cut 4 bases from V and 3 bases from J, with 10 bases between. The DNA for the CDR3 is TGCGCCAGCAGTCCGGGGGACAGCTACGAGCAGTACTTC. As protein: CASSPGDSYEQYF.

The chain joins TRBV3-1 to TRBJ2-1, with 7 bases matching TRBD1. V lost 4 bases, J lost 6 bases, and 18 bases stayed unmatched. This CDR3 spans 18 amino acids. The germline CDR1 and CDR2 sequences are LGHDT and YNNKEL (reference sequence). CDR3 nucleotide sequence: TGTGCCAGCAGCCCGACCCTCTCGACAGGGAGTCTTACCAATGAGCAGTTCTTC. Its translation: CASSPTLSTGSLTNEQFF.

The rearrangement links TRBV19 to TRBJ2-1; TRBD1 matches 10 bases. The CDR3 covers 17 residues. Germline loops: CDR1 LNHDA, CDR2 SQIVND (reference sequence). V shed 5 bases and J 5 bases; nucleotides not matched to a gene: 12. Here the CDR3 reads CASSDDGGTGANNEQFF. The CDR3 nucleotides read TGTGCCAGTAGTGACGATGGCGGGACAGGGGCTAACAATGAGCAGTTCTTC.

This chain joins TRBV7-2 and TRBJ2-5; the D gene is possibly TRBD1 (6 bases). Germline CDR1 is SGHTA and CDR2 is FQGNSA. The CDR3 loop spans 14 amino acids. V lost 2 bases and J lost 2, with 9 bases in between. The CDR3 sequence: CASSLTGIQETQYF. The CDR3 DNA reads TGTGCCAGCAGCTTAACAGGGATACAAGAGACCCAGTACTTC.

The chain recombines TRBV12-3 or TRBV12-4 with TRBJ1-6; TRBD1 is a possible D gene (5 bases). The length of the CDR3 is 17 residues. V dropped 6 bases and J dropped 0 bases, with 15 bases sitting between them. The CDR3 DNA follows: TGTGCCAGCAGCCCACCGGGACCGAGCTCCTATAATTCACCCCTCCACTTT. Its protein is CASSPPGPSSYNSPLHF.

This clonotype was observed a handful of times. The chain recombines TRBV12-3 or TRBV12-4 with TRBJ1-4; no reliable D call. V gave up 6 bases and J gave up 11 bases, with 13 bases separating them. The CDR3 is 12 amino acids. The CDR3 DNA reads TGTGCCAGCAGCCGCCCCTTCGGCAAACTGTTTTTT. Translation gives CASSRPFGKLFF.

V and J are TRBV12-3 or TRBV12-4 and TRBJ1-3; unclear D gene. Trimming shortened V by 6 bases and J by 5 bases, and 17 bases separated the two germline ends. The CDR3 runs to 15 residues. CDR3 nucleotides: TGTGCCAGCAGCCCTGGGCGAGGAAATAGAAACACCATATATTTT. Its protein product is CASSPGRGNRNTIYF.

This clonotype was counted at least ten times. V and J are TRBV6-1 and TRBJ1-5, with a possible D match to TRBD1 (5 bases). Germline V lookup: CDR1 MNHNS, CDR2 SASEGT. The CDR3 totals 14 residues. Trimming took 5 bases from V and 7 from J, leaving 15 bases between them. CDR3 protein: CASSPIGGIQPQHF. Written as DNA, the CDR3 is TGTGCCAGCAGTCCTATCGGGGGGATACAGCCCCAGCATTTT.

In this sample, this clonotype turned up a few times. The V call is TRBV7-9, the J call TRBJ2-7; unclear D gene. The CDR3 has 14 amino acids. The V gene's germline CDR1 is SEHNR and CDR2 FQNEAQ (reference sequence). Between the trimmed V and J ends, which lost 1 base and 2 bases, there was a span of 9 bases. The CDR3 region is CASSLVRAPYEQYF. CDR3 DNA: TGTGCCAGCAGCTTAGTAAGGGCCCCCTACGAGCAGTACTTC.

This clonotype was detected a few times. The chain is built from TRBV20-1 and TRBJ2-5; maybe TRBD1 (6 bases). The CDR3 runs to 13 residues. In germline, CDR1 is DFQATT, CDR2 SNEGSKA (reference sequence). Trimming shortened V by 5 bases and J by 5 bases, and 15 bases separated the two germline ends. The CDR3 is CSARGTWAETQYF. The DNA of the CDR3 is TGCAGTGCTCGAGGGACATGGGCGGAGACCCAGTACTTC.